The 11 T cell receptor delta chains in this list originate from one sample, sequenced in a study of γδ T cells in repeated Plasmodium falciparum infection. Vgamma9/Vdelta2+ and Vdelta2-negative gammadelta T cells were flow-sorted from PBMC for bulk sequencing. TCRdb re-processed the multiplex PCR reads using CATT. Of tens of thousands of delta-chain clones in the sample, 1.7% were seen once. The sequenced material came from gamma-delta T cells from blood. The receptor set was obtained from a pool of human donors (malaria-infected and uninfected, not separated).

Only a few counts were recorded for this clone. The protein recorded in TCRdb matches a much larger clone and deviates from this DNA's translation at residue 10, suggesting a read error; the protein here is obtained by translating the DNA. V and J are TRDV1 and TRDJ1; a possible D gene is TRDD2 (7 bases). CDR1 TSWWSYY and CDR2 QGS come from the germline V gene. The CDR3 runs to 19 residues. V was shortened by 4 bases and J by 6 bases, with 30 bases between the two germline ends. The CDR3 nucleotides are TGTGCTCTTGGGGGGTCGCTTTCCTACTCATATAAGATACGGTATAAACTCATCTTT. Protein: CALGGSLSYSYKIRYKLIF.

There are many counts of this clone. With a far larger clone one base away, a read error is the likely cause. Different DNA sequences within this sample yield the same CDR3. The chain uses TRDV2 and TRDJ1; 11 positions agree with TRDD3. This CDR3 has 17 amino acids. Germline V gene lookup returns CDR1 GEAIGNYY and CDR2 EKD. As DNA, the CDR3 is TGTGCCTGCGGACTGGGGGATATTTTTGGGTCCGCCGACAAACTCATCTTT. Translating it yields CACGLGDIFGSADKLIF.

The sample holds a few counts of this clone. This likely traces to a read error, being one base from a far larger clone. This same CDR3 is encoded by further DNA sequences in the sample. The rearrangement links TRDV1 to TRDJ1; D possibly matches TRDD1 or TRDD3 (6 bases each). This CDR3 has 21 amino acids. In germline, CDR1 is TSWWSYY, CDR2 QGS. The CDR3 loop reads CALGSPPGKYGSGADTDKLIF. Here the CDR3 DNA reads TGTGCTCTTGGGTCCCCTCCAGGGAAATACGGTTCTGGGGCCGACACCGATAAACTTATCTTT.

This clone was recorded many times. Since a far larger clone is one base different, this is likely a read error. Other DNA sequences in the sample encode the same CDR3. The J gene is TRDJ1, the V gene TRDV1; TRDD2 or TRDD3 may be the D gene (9 bases each). This CDR3 is 23 amino acids long. Germline V lookup: CDR1 TSWWSYY, CDR2 QGS. The CDR3 bases are TGTGCCTTCCATACCTCCTTCCTACGGGTACTGGGGGACCAGCTGGGGGACACCGACAAACTCATCTTT. It translates to CAFHTSFLRVLGDQLGDTDKLIF.

This clone has just a few counts. With a far larger clone one base away, a read error is the likely cause. The same CDR3 also results from other DNA sequences found in this sample. V gene TRDV1 combines with J gene TRDJ1; 10 bases are a match to TRDD3. No J gene is reported in TCRdb; it was inferred here by comparing the DNA with germline. Germline assignment: CDR1 TSWWSYY and CDR2 QGS. V was pared by 3 bases and J by 7 bases, with 17 bases of the junction left unmatched. The CDR3 is made up of 18 amino acids. The chain's CDR3 is CALGEPLRTGGSGGKLIF. CDR3 DNA sequence: TGTGCTCTTGGGGAGCCATTACGTACTGGGGGATCGGGCGGTAAACTCATCTTT.

Worth noting for this clone: The TCRdb record carries a much larger clone's protein, which differs from this DNA's translation at residues 5 and 13; a read error is the likely cause, and the protein listed here is the DNA translation. The chain carries TRDV1 and TRDJ1, with 10 bases aligning to TRDD3. Germline CDR1 and CDR2: TSWWSYY and QGS. This CDR3 has 23 residues. The V segment lost 5 bases and the J segment 3 bases; nucleotides outside the gene matches: 30. CDR3 sequence (DNA): TGTGCTCTTGGGAAAAAGGAACCCTACTACGGGGAACGGGGGGATACGCAAGCCGATAAACTCATCTTT. Protein product: CALGKKEPYYGERGDTQADKLIF.

This clone was counted many times. The TCRdb protein comes from a much larger clone and disagrees with this DNA's translation at residue 14, likely due to a read error; the protein given here is derived from the DNA. The chain has TRDV1 and TRDJ1, with a weak D call TRDD3 (5 bases). Germline assignment: CDR1 TSWWSYY and CDR2 QGS. Trimming shortened V by 1 base and J by 7 bases, and 25 bases separated the two germline ends. The CDR3 has 18 amino acids. The CDR3 sequence is CALGERTTWGPIAGKLIF. CDR3 DNA: TGTGCTCTTGGGGAACGCACCACTTGGGGACCTATCGCCGGTAAACTCATCTTT.

This clone was recorded a few times. For this DNA, TCRdb reports the protein of a much larger clone, which diverges at residue 16, most likely from a read error; the protein presented here is translated directly from the DNA. The chain joins TRDV2 to TRDJ1, with D tentatively TRDD3 (5 bases). TCRdb is silent on the J gene; assignment here came from matching the DNA to germline. The germline V gene has CDR1 GEAIGNYY and CDR2 EKD. The CDR3 covers 19 residues. The DNA for the CDR3 is TGTGCCTGTGACATCGGGGGCCATGGGAAGGATTATGACGCCGATAGACTCATCTTT. Its protein is CACDIGGHGKDYDADRLIF.

This clone was detected only a few times. The TCRdb record carries a much larger clone's protein, which differs from this DNA's translation at residue 17; a read error is the likely cause, and the protein listed here is the DNA translation. No J gene was called, and the V gene is TRDV1; TRDD3 reflects the table's D call only, with no check against the DNA. Looked up from germline, CDR1 is TSWWSYY and CDR2 is QGS. The length of the CDR3 is 21 residues. In DNA, the CDR3 is TGTGCTCTTGGGGAAAGGTATTTTAATACTATAAGGGATACGAGAGTGGGGAATCTCATCTTT. Amino acids: CALGERYFNTIRDTRVGNLIF.

In the case of this clone: TCRdb assigns this DNA the protein of a much larger clone, which departs from its translation at residue 5; this likely reflects a read error, and the protein shown comes from translating the DNA. The chain uses TRDV1 and TRDJ1; 10 nucleotides agree with TRDD3. Germline assignment: CDR1 TSWWSYY and CDR2 QGS. V lost 5 bases to trimming and J lost 7 bases; unmatched junction nucleotides: 37. The CDR3 is 24 amino acids. CDR3 nucleotide sequence: TGTGCTCTTGGGAGAGAGATGCCTTCCTATCTCTCTCTCCTAACTGGGGGATTTTTCGGTAAACTCATCTTT. It codes for CALGREMPSYLSLLTGGFFGKLIF.

This clone was picked up a small number of times. The TCRdb record carries a much larger clone's protein, which differs from this DNA's translation at residue 15; a read error is the likely cause, and the protein listed here is the DNA translation. This chain joins TRDV1 and TRDJ1; 12 bases map to TRDD3. The J gene comes from matching the DNA to germline here; TCRdb lacks it. The CDR3 runs 25 residues. V lost 0 bases to trimming and J lost 2 bases; unmatched junction nucleotides: 28. The germline CDR1 and CDR2 sequences are TSWWSYY and QGS. CDR3 nucleotide sequence: TGTGCTCTTGGGGAACTGGGCCCCTGGGGGTACCCGCTTACTGCTGGGGGATACGAGACCGATAAACTCATCTTT. Amino acids: CALGELGPWGYPLTAGGYETDKLIF.